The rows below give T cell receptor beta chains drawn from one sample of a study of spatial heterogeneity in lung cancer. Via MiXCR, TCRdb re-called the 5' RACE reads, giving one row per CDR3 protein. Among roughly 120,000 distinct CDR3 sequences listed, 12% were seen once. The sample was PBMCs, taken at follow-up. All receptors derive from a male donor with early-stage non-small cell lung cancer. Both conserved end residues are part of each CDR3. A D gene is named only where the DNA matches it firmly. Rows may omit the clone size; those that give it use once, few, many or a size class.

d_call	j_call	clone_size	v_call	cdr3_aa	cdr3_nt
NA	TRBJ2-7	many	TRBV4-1	CASSPTGTYYEQYF	TGCGCCAGCAGCCCGACCGGGACCTACTACGAGCAGTACTTC
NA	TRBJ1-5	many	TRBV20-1	CSLVSLNQPQHF	TGCAGCCTCGTTAGCCTCAATCAGCCCCAGCATTTT
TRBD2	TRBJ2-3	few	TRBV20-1	CSGLAGGFTDTQYF	TGCAGTGGACTAGCGGGGGGGTTCACAGATACGCAGTATTTT
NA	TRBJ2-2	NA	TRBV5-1	CASSFDNAELFF	TGCGCCAGCAGCTTTGACAATGCGGAGCTGTTTTTT
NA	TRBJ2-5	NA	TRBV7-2	CASSLVREGAETQYF	TGTGCCAGCAGCTTAGTCAGGGAAGGGGCAGAGACCCAGTACTTC
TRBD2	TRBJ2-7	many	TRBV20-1	CSASVGGGPYEQYF	TGCAGTGCTAGTGTGGGCGGGGGTCCCTACGAGCAGTACTTC
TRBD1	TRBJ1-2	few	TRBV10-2	CASSGAGGGGYTF	TGCGCCAGCAGCGGAGCAGGGGGAGGTGGCTACACCTTC
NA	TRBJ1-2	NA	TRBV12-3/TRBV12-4	CASRRTENYGYTF	TGTGCCAGCAGGCGGACAGAAAACTATGGCTACACCTTC
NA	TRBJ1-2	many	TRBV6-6	CASSPATNYGYTF	TGTGCCAGCAGCCCCGCCACTAACTATGGCTACACCTTC
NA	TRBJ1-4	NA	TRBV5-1	CASSPDGGGGEKLFF	TGCGCCAGCAGCCCGGACGGAGGCGGCGGGGAAAAACTGTTTTTT
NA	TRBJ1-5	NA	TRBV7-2	CASSLGNLGGAGQPQHF	TGTGCCAGCAGCTTAGGGAATTTGGGGGGCGCGGGGCAGCCCCAGCATTTT
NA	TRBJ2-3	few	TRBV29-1	CSVDEDTQYF	TGCAGCGTTGACGAAGATACGCAGTATTTT
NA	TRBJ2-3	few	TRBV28	CASSLSLVGGPTDTQYF	TGTGCCAGCAGTTTATCTTTGGTAGGGGGGCCGACAGATACGCAGTATTTT
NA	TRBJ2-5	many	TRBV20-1	CSATSEGRQETQYF	TGCAGTGCTACCTCTGAGGGGAGACAAGAGACCCAGTACTTC
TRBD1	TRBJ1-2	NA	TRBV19	CASTAGQLSYGYTF	TGTGCCAGTACCGCGGGACAGCTTTCCTATGGCTACACCTTC
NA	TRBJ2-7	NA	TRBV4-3	CASSQDEGRTTYEQYF	TGCGCCAGCAGCCAAGATGAGGGGCGGACAACCTACGAGCAGTACTTC
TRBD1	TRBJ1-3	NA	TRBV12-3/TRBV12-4	CASSLDRPSSGNTIYF	TGTGCCAGCAGTTTGGACAGGCCGAGCTCTGGAAACACCATATATTTT
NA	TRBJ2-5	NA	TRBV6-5	CASRVSFAETQYF	TGTGCCAGCAGAGTTAGCTTCGCGGAGACCCAGTACTTC
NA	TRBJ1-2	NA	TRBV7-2	CASSLAGQKSYGYTF	TGTGCCAGCAGCTTAGCGGGACAAAAGAGTTATGGCTACACCTTC
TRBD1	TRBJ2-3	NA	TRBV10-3	CAISETDRVRSTDTQYF	TGTGCCATCAGTGAGACGGACAGGGTTAGAAGCACAGATACGCAGTATTTT
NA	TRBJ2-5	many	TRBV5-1	CASSLYQETQYF	TGCGCCAGCAGCTTGTACCAAGAGACCCAGTACTTC
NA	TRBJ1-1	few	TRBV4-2	CASSQEGDPTEAFF	TGTGCCAGCAGCCAAGAGGGGGACCCCACTGAAGCTTTCTTT
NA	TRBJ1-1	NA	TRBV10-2	CASRDYTEAFF	TGCGCCAGCAGGGATTACACTGAAGCTTTCTTT
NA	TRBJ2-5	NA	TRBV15	CATSRDTVRETQYF	TGTGCCACCAGCAGAGATACGGTTCGGGAGACCCAGTACTTC
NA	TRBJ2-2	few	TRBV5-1	CASSLKQATGELFF	TGCGCCAGCAGCTTGAAACAGGCAACCGGGGAGCTGTTTTTT
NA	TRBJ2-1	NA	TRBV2	CASSEGLAQINEQFF	TGTGCCAGCAGTGAGGGCCTAGCGCAGATCAATGAGCAGTTCTTC